Presented here are 14 T cell receptor beta chains from one specimen sequenced in a study of T cells in Graves' hyperthyroidism and ophthalmopathy. TCR beta CDR3 regions were amplified from RNA transcripts. Researchers ran a first-round RT-PCR on the TCR CDR3 using the HTBI primer set. TCRdb reprocessed the multiplex PCR reads with MiXCR, giving one entry per CDR3 protein. The repertoire includes roughly 360,000 distinct CDR3 sequences, less than 15% of them detected once, and roughly 20% sits in the top ten. Material: blood. The receptors derive from a man in his thirties or forties with Graves' hyperthyroidism that later progressed to Graves' ophthalmopathy.

This clonotype was counted once. The chain uses TRBV5-1 and TRBJ2-2, with 8 bases aligning to TRBD1. V lost 0 bases and J lost 5; bases outside the gene matches: 6. The CDR3 covers 16 residues. Germline loops: CDR1 SGHRS, CDR2 YFSETQ. The CDR3 DNA is TGCGCCAGCAGCTTGGCCGAAACAGGGGGGACCGGGGAGCTGTTTTTT. It specifies CASSLAETGGTGELFF.

J is TRBJ1-5 and V is TRBV30, with D hard to call. V shed 2 bases and J shed 5 bases, with 31 bases lying between them. Per the germline V gene, CDR1 is GTSNPN and CDR2 is SVGIG (reference sequence). The CDR3 consists of 20 residues. The CDR3 reads CAWSPSGIDQPYPWYQPQHF. CDR3 nucleotide sequence: TGTGCCTGGAGTCCCTCCGGGATCGACCAACCTTACCCTTGGTATCAGCCCCAGCATTTT.

This clonotype occurred a few times. The J gene is TRBJ1-1, the V gene TRBV6-5, with D possibly being TRBD1 (5 bases). CDR1 and CDR2 (germline): MNHEY, SVGAGI. The V end lost 2 bases, the J end lost 1 base, and 8 bases lay between the germline ends. The CDR3 contains 14 residues. CDR3 amino acids: CASSYGATNTEAFF. The CDR3 DNA is TGTGCCAGCAGTTACGGGGCGACGAACACTGAAGCTTTCTTT.

This clonotype showed up many times. V usage is TRBV7-8 and J usage is TRBJ1-5; 7 nucleotides match TRBD1. In germline, CDR1 is SGHVS, CDR2 FQNEAQ. V gave up 5 bases and J gave up 4 bases; unmatched junction bases: 5. The CDR3 has 14 amino acids. Written as DNA, the CDR3 is TGTGCCAGCAGCCCGGGACAGACTAATCAGCCCCAGCATTTT. It codes for CASSPGQTNQPQHF.

In this sample, this clonotype turned up a few times. This sequence joins TRBV7-9 and TRBJ2-5; TRBD2 is a possible D gene (7 bases). The CDR3 length is 15 residues. Per the germline V gene, CDR1 is SEHNR and CDR2 is FQNEAQ (reference sequence). The V end lost 0 bases, the J end lost 2 bases, and 10 bases lay between the germline ends. CDR3 coding DNA: TGTGCCAGCAGCTTAGCGGGGGGGCAGCAAGAGACCCAGTACTTC. It translates to CASSLAGGQQETQYF.

The chain is built from TRBV12-3 or TRBV12-4 and TRBJ2-3; D may be TRBD1 or TRBD2 (5 bases each). The CDR3 contains 14 residues. V lost 5 bases and J lost 5, with 14 bases in between. CDR3 sequence reads: CASSGNGAGDTQYF. The CDR3 nucleotides are TGTGCCAGCAGTGGGAACGGGGCGGGAGATACGCAGTATTTT.

This clonotype was seen more than once but under ten times. The chain has TRBV6-2 or TRBV6-3 and TRBJ2-1; D is possibly TRBD1 or TRBD2 (6 bases each). Germline CDR1 is MNHEY and CDR2 is SVGEGT. This CDR3 region has 12 residues. Trimming removed 2 bases at V and 13 bases at J, with 12 bases between. Written as DNA, the CDR3 is TGTGCCAGCAGTTACGTTTGGGGGGCCCAGTTCTTC. Protein product: CASSYVWGAQFF.

This clonotype has just a few counts. The CDR3: CASSYSGLATYEQYF. In nucleotides, the CDR3 is TGTGCCAGCAGCTATTCGGGACTAGCGACCTACGAGCAGTACTTC. The chain recombines TRBV11-3 with TRBJ2-7; 10 nucleotides align to TRBD2. V trimming: 4 bases; J trimming: 2 bases; junction bases outside the gene matches: 5. In germline, CDR1 is SGHNT, CDR2 YENEEA. The CDR3 runs 15 residues.

In its sample, this clonotype was seen a few times. The CDR3 reads CSARTSGGLNEQFF. CDR3 in DNA: TGCAGTGCTAGGACTAGCGGGGGGTTGAATGAGCAGTTCTTC. The genes are TRBV20-1 and TRBJ2-1, with 13 bases matching TRBD2. Germline CDR1 DFQATT, CDR2 SNEGSKA (reference sequence). This CDR3 contains 14 residues. The V gene end was trimmed by 3 bases and the J gene end by 7 bases; junction bases not matched to a gene: 3.

The table lists this clonotype with a few counts. J is TRBJ1-2 and V is TRBV7-9, with D maybe TRBD1 (6 bases). Germline assignment: CDR1 SEHNR and CDR2 FQNEAQ (reference sequence). Trimming stripped 3 bases from V and 5 bases from J, with 13 bases between. The CDR3 has 14 amino acids. CDR3 sequence: CASSFPTGSYGYTF. CDR3 DNA: TGTGCCAGCAGCTTCCCGACAGGTTCTTATGGCTACACCTTC.

This clonotype turned up a few times. V is TRBV15 and J is TRBJ1-5; unclear D gene. The length of the CDR3 is 15 residues. Trimming removed 0 bases at V and 6 bases at J, with 12 bases between. Germline CDR1 reads LNHNV; CDR2 reads YYDKDF (reference sequence). The CDR3 bases are TGTGCCACCAGCAGAGATCTCGGGGTTGGTCAGCCCCAGCATTTT. Its protein is CATSRDLGVGQPQHF.

This sequence joins TRBV19 and TRBJ2-7; the D is unclear. Germline V CDR1 and CDR2: LNHDA, SQIVND (reference sequence). The CDR3 is 13 amino acids. Trimming pared 5 bases from V and 3 bases from J, leaving 11 bases between. The CDR3 nucleotides read TGTGCCAGTAGTCTGGATGGGTACTACGAGCAGTACTTC. This translates into CASSLDGYYEQYF.

About this clonotype itself: At one of its ends the junction is not consistent with the germline gene, which may arise from a read error. The rearrangement links TRBV2 to TRBJ2-5; no reliable D call. CDR3 size: 15 residues. The germline gives CDR1 SNHLY, CDR2 FYNNEI. The CDR3 DNA is TGCGCCAGCAGCCAAGTGGAAGGGTATCGGAAGACCCAGTACTTC. It translates to CASSQVEGYRKTQYF.

This clonotype was recorded at least ten times. This rearrangement joins TRBV6-1 to TRBJ2-5, with 7 bases that match TRBD2. Looked up from germline, CDR1 is MNHNS and CDR2 is SASEGT. This CDR3 has 16 amino acids. Unmatched junction bases numbered 14, after V lost 6 bases and J lost 4 bases. This chain's CDR3 is CASRFGGLPLRETQYF. For the CDR3, the DNA is TGTGCCAGCAGATTTGGGGGACTACCCTTAAGAGAGACCCAGTACTTC.